Below, 9 T cell receptor beta chains from the same sample are listed, as sequenced in a study of T cells in Graves' hyperthyroidism and ophthalmopathy (dated 2019 in TCRdb). Library method: multiplex PCR. Sequencing was carried out with an Illumina HiSeq 2000. TCR beta CDR3 regions were amplified from RNA transcripts. The TCR CDR3 was subjected to a first round of RT-PCR using the HTBI primer set and the Qiagen OneStep RT-PCR kit. TCRdb cleaned the public reads at Q25 with fastp, built clones with MiXCR and kept in-frame beta chains. Rows with a matching CDR3 protein are joined into one entry that keeps the most common DNA and genes. This sample has fewer than 450,000 distinct CDR3 sequences in its table, and 17% of those were observed once. The ten largest clones represent approximately 35% of the sample. The specimen was blood. The receptors derive from a woman in her twenties or thirties with Graves' hyperthyroidism that later progressed to Graves' ophthalmopathy.

This clonotype has a count of ten or more. This sequence joins TRBV12-3 or TRBV12-4 and TRBJ2-1; 9 nucleotides align to TRBD1. Germline trimming cut 6 bases from V and 4 bases from J; bases unmatched to any gene: 7. The CDR3 length is 15 residues. The CDR3 bases are TGTGCCAGCAGAGAGCCGGGACAGGGTTACAATGAGCAGTTCTTC. Its protein product is CASREPGQGYNEQFF.

This clonotype came up many times. The chain links TRBV7-9 to TRBJ1-2; possibly TRBD1 for D (5 bases). Germline V gene lookup returns CDR1 SEHNR and CDR2 FQNEAQ (reference sequence). This CDR3 comprises 14 residues. The germline V and J ends were trimmed by 5 bases and 5 bases, with 15 bases remaining between them. CDR3 DNA sequence: TGTGCCAGCAGCGGGGCTGGGGTACCGTATGGCTACACCTTC. Its protein is CASSGAGVPYGYTF.

This clonotype was observed at least ten times. The chain couples TRBV7-8 to TRBJ2-5, with 10 bases lining up with TRBD2. Germline V lookup: CDR1 SGHVS, CDR2 FQNEAQ. The J segment lost 5 bases and the V segment lost 2 bases, leaving 20 bases of the junction unmatched. The CDR3 length is 20 residues. The CDR3 protein is CASSLFGMIVSSGSVETQYF. The CDR3 bases are TGTGCCAGCAGCTTATTCGGCATGATCGTCTCTAGCGGGAGTGTGGAGACCCAGTACTTC.

This clonotype was seen ten or more times. This sequence joins TRBV20-1 and TRBJ1-1; D remains ambiguous. CDR1 and CDR2 from the germline V gene are DFQATT and SNEGSKA (reference sequence). Trimming stripped 3 bases from V and 3 bases from J, with 11 bases between. This CDR3 contains 13 residues. The CDR3 DNA reads as TGCAGTGCTAGTAGACAAGACTACACTGAAGCTTTCTTT. Its protein is CSASRQDYTEAFF.

This clonotype was seen many times. The V call is TRBV30, the J call TRBJ2-7, with D possibly being TRBD1 or TRBD2 (6 bases each). The CDR3 contains 15 residues. V was clipped by 0 bases and J by 6 bases, with 18 bases between them. Germline CDR1 and CDR2: GTSNPN and SVGIG (reference sequence). The chain's CDR3 is CAWSVKDSGGLEQYF. The CDR3 DNA reads as TGTGCCTGGAGTGTGAAGGACTCTGGGGGGCTCGAGCAGTACTTC. Looking up the rest from reference TRBV30 and TRBJ2-7 gives the full variable domain: SQTIHQWPATLVQPVGSPLSLECTVEGTSNPNLYWYRQAAGRGLQLLFYSVGIGQISSEVPQNLSASRPQDRQFILSSKKLLLSDSGFYLCAWSVKDSGGLEQYFGPGTRLTVT.

This clonotype was picked up many times. The V call is TRBV9, the J call TRBJ2-2; 14 positions agree with TRBD2. Losses at the gene ends were 3 bases for V and 5 bases for J; bases not matched to a gene: 0. The V gene's germline CDR1 is SGDLS and CDR2 YYNGEE. The CDR3 extends over 15 amino acids. The CDR3 reads CASSGTSGRTGELFF. CDR3 bases: TGTGCCAGCAGCGGGACTAGCGGGAGGACCGGGGAGCTGTTTTTT.

The chain uses TRBV2 and TRBJ1-2; the D gene is possibly TRBD1 (5 bases). Looked up from germline, CDR1 is SNHLY and CDR2 is FYNNEI. V lost 6 bases to trimming and J lost 7 bases, with 21 bases between them. This CDR3 contains 15 residues. In nucleotides, the CDR3 is TGTGCCAGCAGAATAGACAGCTTGGGCATCGGTGGCTACACCTTC. It yields the protein CASRIDSLGIGGYTF.

This clonotype has a count of ten or more. This chain connects TRBV20-1 to TRBJ1-5, with 7 bases fitting TRBD1. In germline, CDR1 is DFQATT, CDR2 SNEGSKA (reference sequence). With 6 bases clipped from V and 1 base from J, the junction kept 9 bases outside the gene matches. This CDR3 is 15 amino acids long. CDR3 DNA sequence: TGCAGTGCAGGAGAGACAGGGTTCAGCAATCAGCCCCAGCATTTT. Amino acid sequence: CSAGETGFSNQPQHF.

This clonotype was counted ten times or more. The rearrangement uses TRBV20-1 and TRBJ2-3; 10 bases line up with TRBD1. This CDR3 comprises 13 residues. The trim removed 7 bases at V and 5 bases at J, leaving 6 bases unmatched. Germline V gene data show CDR1 as DFQATT and CDR2 as SNEGSKA (reference sequence). CDR3 bases: TGCAGTGGGCCGGGACAGGGGTTAGATACGCAGTATTTT. This sequence encodes CSGPGQGLDTQYF.